These 27 T cell receptor beta chains came from one sample sequenced in a study of T cell repertoires in ileal Crohn's disease. Using immunoSEQ multiplex PCR, the repertoire was profiled, and TCRdb retains in-frame clones only, with some absent. This sample has several thousand clones; 83% occur once, and the top ten carry about 5%. Sequencing was performed on ileal tissue. Receptors originate from an adult with Crohn's disease.

This clone was seen a single time. The genes are TRBV28 and TRBJ2-1, with 8 bases identical to TRBD1. This CDR3 spans 14 amino acids. Germline trimming cut 5 bases from V and 5 bases from J; bases unmatched to any gene: 5. Germline assignment: CDR1 MDHEN and CDR2 SYDVKM. The CDR3 reads CASSTGGSDNEQFF. CDR3 DNA sequence: TGTGCCAGCAGTACAGGGGGGTCTGACAATGAGCAGTTCTTC.

The J gene is TRBJ2-7, the V gene TRBV29-1; 14 nucleotides match TRBD2. The length of the CDR3 is 17 residues. The germline V gene has CDR1 SQVTM and CDR2 ANQGSEA. With 8 bases clipped from V and 3 bases from J, the junction kept 15 bases outside the gene matches. The CDR3 DNA reads as TGCAGCTCATTGAATCTTATTGGGACTAGCGGGAGCTACGAGCAGTACTTC. This encodes CSSLNLIGTSGSYEQYF.

The rearrangement joins TRBV9 to TRBJ1-2, with D maybe TRBD1 (5 bases). The CDR3 consists of 14 residues. Germline lookup yields CDR1 SGDLS and CDR2 YYNGEE. Trimming removed 0 bases from V and 2 bases from J, with 8 bases in between. The CDR3 loop is CASSVAEGNYGYTF. For the CDR3, the DNA is TGTGCCAGCAGCGTAGCGGAGGGGAACTATGGCTACACCTTC.

The CDR3 region is CASSSTSQSYSGNTIYF. CDR3 coding DNA: TGCGCCAGCAGCTCCACCTCGCAGTCATACTCTGGAAACACCATATATTTT. The chain combines TRBV5-1 with TRBJ1-3; D is unresolved. Germline assignment: CDR1 SGHRS and CDR2 YFSETQ. Trimming shortened V by 3 bases and J by 0 bases, and 16 bases separated the two germline ends. The CDR3 has 17 residues. Full variable domain (outside the CDR3, taken from reference TRBV5-1 and TRBJ1-3): KAGVTQTPRYLIKTRGQQVTLSCSPISGHRSVSWYQQTPGQGLQFLFEYFSETQRNKGNFPGRFSGRQFSNSRSEMNVSTLELGDSALYLCASSSTSQSYSGNTIYFGEGSWLTVV.

Here the CDR3 reads CASSQRGEQYF. CDR3 DNA sequence: TGTGCCAGCAGCCAAAGGGGAGAGCAGTACTTC. The chain links TRBV4-2 to TRBJ2-7, with D tentatively TRBD1 (5 bases). Germline V gene sequence: CDR1 LGHNA, CDR2 YNFKEQ. This CDR3 has 11 residues. The V end was cut by 2 bases, the J end by 7 bases, with 6 bases between.

This chain uses TRBV29-1 with TRBJ1-2; D may be TRBD1 (6 bases). Germline loops: CDR1 SQVTM, CDR2 ANQGSEA. The CDR3 sequence is 14 residues long. Deletions cut 0 bases from V and 7 bases from J, with 15 bases between. CDR3 in amino acids: CSVEDEGGQGGYTF. As DNA, the CDR3 is TGCAGCGTTGAAGATGAGGGGGGGCAGGGTGGCTACACCTTC.

This chain links TRBV28 with TRBJ1-5; no clear D gene. Germline loops: CDR1 MDHEN, CDR2 SYDVKM. This CDR3 is built from 14 residues. The V end was cut by 7 bases, the J end by 7 bases, with 17 bases between. CDR3: CASTLDNTEQPQHF. Written as DNA, the CDR3 is TGTGCCAGCACCCTAGATAATACCGAACAGCCCCAGCATTTT.

This sequence joins TRBV5-1 and TRBJ2-1; no clear D gene. The germline gives CDR1 SGHRS, CDR2 YFSETQ. The CDR3 is 13 amino acids. V gave up 0 bases and J gave up 5 bases, with 6 bases separating them. CDR3: CASSLEVNNEQFF. Written as DNA, the CDR3 is TGCGCCAGCAGCTTGGAGGTTAACAATGAGCAGTTCTTC.

V usage is TRBV6-6 and J usage is TRBJ2-2; D unclear. The CDR3 has 16 amino acids. V lost 7 bases, J lost 0 bases, and 15 bases lay in between. Germline assignment: CDR1 MNHNY and CDR2 SVGAGI (reference sequence). CDR3 bases: TGTGCCAGCACCGCACCCGGCCGCTCGAACACCGGGGAGCTGTTTTTT. Its protein is CASTAPGRSNTGELFF.

This chain uses TRBV5-4 with TRBJ2-7; 9 bases fit TRBD1. The CDR3 has 12 residues. Germline trimming cut 3 bases from V and 11 bases from J; bases unmatched to any gene: 6. The germline CDR1 and CDR2 sequences are SGHNT and YYREEE (reference sequence). In nucleotides, the CDR3 is TGTGCCAGCAGCTACAATGGGGACAGGGAGTACTTC. It codes for CASSYNGDREYF.

The chain has TRBV9 and TRBJ1-2; D unclear. The V gene's germline CDR1 is SGDLS and CDR2 YYNGEE. The CDR3 extends over 16 amino acids. Trimming removed 0 bases at V and 4 bases at J, with 16 bases between. CDR3 sequence: CASSVDGEGWSYGYTF. CDR3 bases: TGTGCCAGCAGCGTAGATGGGGAAGGGTGGTCCTATGGCTACACCTTC.

The rearrangement links TRBV28 to TRBJ2-7; 9 bases fit TRBD1. V trimming: 5 bases; J trimming: 7 bases; junction bases outside the gene matches: 15. This CDR3 has 16 amino acids. CDR1 is MDHEN, CDR2 SYDVKM, per germline. CDR3 amino acids: CASSPSPGTGILEQYF. CDR3 DNA: TGTGCCAGCAGTCCCTCCCCCGGGACAGGGATTCTGGAGCAGTACTTC.

This rearrangement joins TRBV7-8 to TRBJ2-3, with 9 bases matching TRBD2. V shed 4 bases and J 5 bases; nucleotides not matched to a gene: 4. Germline-derived CDR1 and CDR2 are SGHVS and FQNEAQ. The CDR3 extends over 14 amino acids. In DNA form, the CDR3 reads TGTGCCAGCAGCTCACTTAGCGGGAGAGATACGCAGTATTTT. Translated, it gives CASSSLSGRDTQYF.

This chain links TRBV30 with TRBJ1-1, with no clear D. The length of the CDR3 is 13 residues. Trimming removed 1 base at V and 6 bases at J, with 12 bases between. CDR1 is GTSNPN, CDR2 SVGIG, per germline (reference sequence). Written as DNA, the CDR3 is TGTGCCTGGAGTGGGGGTTTGTACGCTGAAGCTTTCTTT. This gives the protein CAWSGGLYAEAFF.

This chain links TRBV27 with TRBJ1-2; the D gene is possibly TRBD1 (6 bases). Germline loops: CDR1 MNHEY, CDR2 SMNVEV (reference sequence). The CDR3 consists of 13 residues. V lost 2 bases to trimming and J lost 8 bases, with 12 bases between them. This CDR3 is CASSLGIGGGYTF. As DNA, the CDR3 is TGTGCCAGCAGTTTAGGAATTGGGGGCGGCTACACCTTC.

The chain has TRBV5-1 and TRBJ2-1, with D possibly TRBD1 on 5 matching bases. There are 11 residues in the CDR3. Looked up from germline, CDR1 is SGHRS and CDR2 is YFSETQ. V lost 0 bases, J lost 12 bases, and 7 bases lay in between. The CDR3 region is CASSLEGAQFF. In nucleotides, the CDR3 is TGCGCCAGCAGCTTGGAAGGGGCGCAGTTCTTC.

The chain joins TRBV20-1 to TRBJ2-3; D gene unclear. In germline, CDR1 is DFQATT, CDR2 SNEGSKA (reference sequence). The CDR3 is made up of 11 amino acids. V shed 0 bases and J shed 8 bases, with 6 bases lying between them. CDR3 in amino acids: CSARDLSTQYF. The CDR3 DNA follows: TGCAGTGCTAGAGATCTCAGTACGCAGTATTTT.

This sequence joins TRBV6-1 and TRBJ2-7, with TRBD2 matching 8 bases. J gave up 4 bases and V 5 bases, and 7 bases lay outside the gene matches. The CDR3 has 14 amino acids. Per the germline V gene, CDR1 is MNHNS and CDR2 is SASEGT. CDR3 coding DNA: TGTGCCAGCAGTAGTCGCGGGGGGCGGTACGAGCAGTACTTC. It translates to CASSSRGGRYEQYF.

The V and J genes are TRBV14 and TRBJ2-1; D might be TRBD2 (6 bases). From germline, CDR1 is SGHDN and CDR2 FVKESK. V lost 4 bases and J 9 bases, leaving 13 bases between the germline ends. The CDR3 runs to 13 residues. This CDR3 is CASSPGTYGEQFF. The CDR3 DNA reads TGTGCCAGCAGCCCCGGGACTTACGGTGAGCAGTTCTTC.

This rearrangement joins TRBV4-3 to TRBJ2-3; 13 bases line up with TRBD2. Germline lookup yields CDR1 LGHNA and CDR2 YSLEER. Losses at the gene ends were 1 base for V and 2 bases for J; bases not matched to a gene: 9. The CDR3 is made up of 19 amino acids. The CDR3 sequence is CASSQGPGLAGDFTDTQYF. DNA for the CDR3: TGCGCCAGCAGCCAAGGACCCGGACTAGCGGGGGACTTCACAGATACGCAGTATTTT.

V is TRBV7-9 and J is TRBJ2-2; D gene unclear. V was pared by 0 bases and J by 5 bases, with 4 bases between. Germline V gene sequence: CDR1 SEHNR, CDR2 FQNEAQ (reference sequence). The CDR3 length is 13 residues. Here the CDR3 reads CASSLAGTGELFF. The CDR3 region has the DNA TGTGCCAGCAGCTTAGCCGGGACCGGGGAGCTGTTTTTT.

The V call is TRBV2, the J call TRBJ2-7, with D maybe TRBD2 (6 bases). This CDR3 region has 13 residues. The germline V and J ends were trimmed by 3 bases and 6 bases, with 12 bases remaining between them. The germline V gene encodes CDR1 SNHLY and CDR2 FYNNEI. This chain's CDR3 is CASSEVLGGEQYF. CDR3 DNA sequence: TGTGCCAGCAGTGAGGTTTTGGGGGGCGAGCAGTACTTC.

This sequence joins TRBV6-1 and TRBJ2-1; no firm D call. V lost 6 bases and J lost 0, with 9 bases in between. The germline gives CDR1 MNHNS, CDR2 SASEGT. The CDR3 sequence is 14 residues long. The CDR3 sequence: CASRPGFSYNEQFF. In DNA, the CDR3 is TGTGCCAGCAGGCCAGGTTTCTCCTACAATGAGCAGTTCTTC.

This sequence joins TRBV5-4 and TRBJ2-5; D not certain. The V gene's germline CDR1 is SGHNT and CDR2 YYREEE (reference sequence). The germline V and J ends were trimmed by 4 bases and 5 bases, with 15 bases remaining between them. The CDR3 is made up of 14 amino acids. The CDR3 DNA follows: TGTGCCAGCAGCGCGACCCCGAAGTCCGAGACCCAGTACTTC. It yields the protein CASSATPKSETQYF.

V is TRBV5-1 and J is TRBJ2-1; D unclear. Per germline, CDR1 SGHRS and CDR2 YFSETQ. The CDR3 totals 12 residues. Trimming took off 1 base at V and 10 bases at J, with 9 bases between the two ends. DNA for the CDR3: TGCGCCAGCAGCTTGTCATCTGGGGAGCAGTTCTTC. Residues: CASSLSSGEQFF.

This chain connects TRBV7-9 to TRBJ2-7, with TRBD2 as a possible D gene (7 bases). Per germline, CDR1 SEHNR and CDR2 FQNEAQ (reference sequence). The CDR3 covers 16 residues. The V end lost 4 bases, the J end lost 4 bases, and 20 bases lay between the germline ends. The DNA for the CDR3 is TGTGCCAGCAGCTCAGATGGACTAGTAGGACAGTACGAGCAGTACTTC. The encoded protein is CASSSDGLVGQYEQYF.

The rearrangement joins TRBV5-8 to TRBJ1-4, with D unclear. Germline V gives CDR1 SGHTS, CDR2 YDEGEE. V was clipped by 0 bases and J by 8 bases, with 2 bases between them. The CDR3 is 11 residues long. CDR3 residues: CASSLEEKLFF. The CDR3, as DNA: TGTGCCAGCAGCTTGGAAGAAAAACTGTTTTTT.